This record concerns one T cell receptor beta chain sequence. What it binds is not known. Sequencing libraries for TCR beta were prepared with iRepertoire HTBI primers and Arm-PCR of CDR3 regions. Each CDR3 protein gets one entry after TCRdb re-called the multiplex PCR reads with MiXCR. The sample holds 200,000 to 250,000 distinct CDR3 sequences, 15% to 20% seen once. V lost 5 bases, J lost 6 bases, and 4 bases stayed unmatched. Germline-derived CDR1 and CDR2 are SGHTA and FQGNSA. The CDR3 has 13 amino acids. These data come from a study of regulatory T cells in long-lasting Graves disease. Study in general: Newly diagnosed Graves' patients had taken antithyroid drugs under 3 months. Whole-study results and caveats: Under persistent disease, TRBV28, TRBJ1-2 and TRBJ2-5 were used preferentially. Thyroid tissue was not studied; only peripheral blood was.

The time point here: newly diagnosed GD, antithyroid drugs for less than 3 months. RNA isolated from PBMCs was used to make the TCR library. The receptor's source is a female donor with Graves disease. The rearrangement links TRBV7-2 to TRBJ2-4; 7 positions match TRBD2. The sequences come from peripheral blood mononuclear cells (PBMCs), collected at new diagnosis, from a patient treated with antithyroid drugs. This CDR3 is CASSAWEGNIQYF. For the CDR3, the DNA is TGTGCCAGCAGCGCATGGGAGGGAAACATTCAGTACTTC.